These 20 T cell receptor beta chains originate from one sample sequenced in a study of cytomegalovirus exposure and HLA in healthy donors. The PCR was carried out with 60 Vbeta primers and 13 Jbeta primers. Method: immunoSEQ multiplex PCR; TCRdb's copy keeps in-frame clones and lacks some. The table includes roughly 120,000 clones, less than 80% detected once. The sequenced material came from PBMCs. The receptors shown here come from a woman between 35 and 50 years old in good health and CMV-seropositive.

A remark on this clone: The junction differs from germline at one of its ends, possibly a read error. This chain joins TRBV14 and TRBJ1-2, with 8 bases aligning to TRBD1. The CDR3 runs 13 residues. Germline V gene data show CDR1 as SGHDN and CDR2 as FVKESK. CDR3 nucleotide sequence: TGTGCCAGCAGGGTGACAGGGGATTATGCCTACACCTTC. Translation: CASRVTGDYAYTF.

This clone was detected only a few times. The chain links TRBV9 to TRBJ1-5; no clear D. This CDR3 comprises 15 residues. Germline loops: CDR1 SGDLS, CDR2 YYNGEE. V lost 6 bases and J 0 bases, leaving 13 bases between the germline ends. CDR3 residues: CASTEGEYSNQPQHF. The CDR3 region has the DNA TGTGCCAGCACCGAGGGAGAATATAGCAATCAGCCCCAGCATTTT. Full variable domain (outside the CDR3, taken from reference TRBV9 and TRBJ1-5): DSGVTQTPKHLITATGQRVTLRCSPRSGDLSVYWYQQSLDQGLQFLIQYYNGEERAKGNILERFSAQQFPDLHSELNLSSLELGDSALYFCASTEGEYSNQPQHFGDGTRLSIL.

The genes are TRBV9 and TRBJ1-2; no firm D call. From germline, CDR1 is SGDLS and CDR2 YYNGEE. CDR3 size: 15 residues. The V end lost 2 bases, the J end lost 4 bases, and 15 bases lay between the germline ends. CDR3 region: CASSVSGSLSYGYTF. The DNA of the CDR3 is TGTGCCAGCAGCGTGTCAGGCTCATTAAGCTATGGCTACACCTTC.

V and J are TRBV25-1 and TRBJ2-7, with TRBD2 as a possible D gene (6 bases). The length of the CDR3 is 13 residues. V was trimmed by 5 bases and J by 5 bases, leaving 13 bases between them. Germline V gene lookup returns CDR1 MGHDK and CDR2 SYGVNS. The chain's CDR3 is CASSLLGGNEQYF. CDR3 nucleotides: TGTGCCAGCAGTCTCCTCGGGGGAAACGAGCAGTACTTC.

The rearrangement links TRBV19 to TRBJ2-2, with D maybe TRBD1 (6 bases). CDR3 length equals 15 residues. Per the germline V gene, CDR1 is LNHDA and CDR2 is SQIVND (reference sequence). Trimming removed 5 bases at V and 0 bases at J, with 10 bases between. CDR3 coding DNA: TGTGCCAGTAGTGAAACAGGGCCGAACACCGGGGAGCTGTTTTTT. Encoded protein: CASSETGPNTGELFF.

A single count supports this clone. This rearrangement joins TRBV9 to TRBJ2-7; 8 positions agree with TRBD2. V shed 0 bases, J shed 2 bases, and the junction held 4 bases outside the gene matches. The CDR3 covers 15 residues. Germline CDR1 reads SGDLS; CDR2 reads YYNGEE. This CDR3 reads CASSVGQRETYEQYF. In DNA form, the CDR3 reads TGTGCCAGCAGCGTAGGGCAGCGGGAGACCTACGAGCAGTACTTC.

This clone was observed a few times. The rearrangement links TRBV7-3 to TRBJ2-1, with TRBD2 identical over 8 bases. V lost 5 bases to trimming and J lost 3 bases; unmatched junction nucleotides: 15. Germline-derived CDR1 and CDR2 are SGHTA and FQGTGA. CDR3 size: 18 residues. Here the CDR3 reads CASSPISLGAGGYNEQFF. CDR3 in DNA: TGTGCCAGCAGCCCCATTTCCTTGGGGGCGGGAGGCTACAATGAGCAGTTCTTC.

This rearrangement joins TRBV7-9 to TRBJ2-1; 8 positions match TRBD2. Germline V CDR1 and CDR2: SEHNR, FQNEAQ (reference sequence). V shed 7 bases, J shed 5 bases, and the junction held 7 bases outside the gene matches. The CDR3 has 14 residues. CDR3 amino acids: CASNVAGMDNEQFF. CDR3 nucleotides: TGTGCCAGCAATGTAGCGGGAATGGACAATGAGCAGTTCTTC.

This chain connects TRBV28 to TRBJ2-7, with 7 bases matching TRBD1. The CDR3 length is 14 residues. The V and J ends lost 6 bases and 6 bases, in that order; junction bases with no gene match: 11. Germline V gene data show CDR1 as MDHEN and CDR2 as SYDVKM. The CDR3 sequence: CASRYPTGQSEQYF. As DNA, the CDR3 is TGTGCCAGCAGGTATCCGACAGGGCAGAGCGAGCAGTACTTC.

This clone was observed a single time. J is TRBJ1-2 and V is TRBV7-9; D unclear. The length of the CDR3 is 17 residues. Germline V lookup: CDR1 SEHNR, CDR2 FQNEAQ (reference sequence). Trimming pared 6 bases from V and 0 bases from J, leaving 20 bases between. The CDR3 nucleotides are TGTGCCAGCAGTTCTTCCGCGTGGTACAGCTCTAACTATGGCTACACCTTC. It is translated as CASSSSAWYSSNYGYTF.

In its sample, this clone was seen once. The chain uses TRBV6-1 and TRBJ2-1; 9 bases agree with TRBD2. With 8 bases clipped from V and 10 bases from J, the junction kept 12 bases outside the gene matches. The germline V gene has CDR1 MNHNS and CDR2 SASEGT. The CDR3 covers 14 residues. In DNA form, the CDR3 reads TGTGCCAGCCAGAGTAGCGGGAGTCAGAGGGAGCAGTTCTTC. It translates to CASQSSGSQREQFF.

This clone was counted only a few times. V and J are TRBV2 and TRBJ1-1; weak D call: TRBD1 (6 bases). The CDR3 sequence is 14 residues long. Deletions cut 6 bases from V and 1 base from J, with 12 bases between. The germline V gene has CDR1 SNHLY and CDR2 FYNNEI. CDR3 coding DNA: TGTGCCAGCAGGAGAGGACAGTCGAACACTGAAGCTTTCTTT. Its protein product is CASRRGQSNTEAFF.

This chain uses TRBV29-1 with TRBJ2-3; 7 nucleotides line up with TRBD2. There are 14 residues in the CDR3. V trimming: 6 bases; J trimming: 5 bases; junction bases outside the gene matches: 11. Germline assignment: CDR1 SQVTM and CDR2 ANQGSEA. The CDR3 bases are TGCAGCGTGGGGCGGGGGACGGGAGTAGATACGCAGTATTTT. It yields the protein CSVGRGTGVDTQYF.

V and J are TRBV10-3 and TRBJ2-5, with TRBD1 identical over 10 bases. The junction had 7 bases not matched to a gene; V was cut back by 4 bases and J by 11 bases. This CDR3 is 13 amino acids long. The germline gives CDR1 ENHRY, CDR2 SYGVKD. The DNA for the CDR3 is TGTGCCATCAGTGTGGCCGGGACAGGGGAGCAGTACTTC. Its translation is CAISVAGTGEQYF.

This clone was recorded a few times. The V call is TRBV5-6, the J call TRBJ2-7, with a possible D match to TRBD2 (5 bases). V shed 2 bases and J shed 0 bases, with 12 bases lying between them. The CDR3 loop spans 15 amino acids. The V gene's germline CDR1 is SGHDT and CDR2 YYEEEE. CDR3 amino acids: CASSFRTGGSYEQYF. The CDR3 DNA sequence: TGTGCCAGCAGCTTTCGGACTGGCGGCTCCTACGAGCAGTACTTC.

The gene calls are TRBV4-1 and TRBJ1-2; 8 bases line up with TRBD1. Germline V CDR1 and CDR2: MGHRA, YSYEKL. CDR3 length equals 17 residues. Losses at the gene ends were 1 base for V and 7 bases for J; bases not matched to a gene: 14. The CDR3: CASSQAIRTGPQIGYTF. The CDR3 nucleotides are TGCGCCAGCAGCCAAGCAATAAGGACAGGGCCCCAGATTGGCTACACCTTC.

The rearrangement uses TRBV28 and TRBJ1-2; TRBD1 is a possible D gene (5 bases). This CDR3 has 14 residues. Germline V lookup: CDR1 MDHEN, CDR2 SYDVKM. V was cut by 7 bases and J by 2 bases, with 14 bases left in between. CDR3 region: CASKEGIPNYGYTF. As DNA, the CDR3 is TGTGCCAGCAAGGAGGGGATCCCGAACTATGGCTACACCTTC.

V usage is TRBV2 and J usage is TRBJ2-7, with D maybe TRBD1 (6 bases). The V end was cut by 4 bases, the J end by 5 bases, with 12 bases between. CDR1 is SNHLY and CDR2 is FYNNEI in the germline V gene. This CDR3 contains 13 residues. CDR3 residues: CASSVQGRHEQYF. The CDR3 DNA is TGTGCCAGCAGTGTACAGGGTCGCCACGAGCAGTACTTC.

This chain's CDR3 is CASSLDREVYNEQFF. The CDR3 bases are TGTGCCAGCAGTCTGGACAGGGAGGTCTACAATGAGCAGTTCTTC. The chain joins TRBV7-3 to TRBJ2-1, with 8 bases lining up with TRBD1. The germline CDR1 and CDR2 sequences are SGHTA and FQGTGA. CDR3 size: 15 residues. Trimming at V came to 6 bases and at J to 3 bases, leaving 7 bases not matched to a gene.

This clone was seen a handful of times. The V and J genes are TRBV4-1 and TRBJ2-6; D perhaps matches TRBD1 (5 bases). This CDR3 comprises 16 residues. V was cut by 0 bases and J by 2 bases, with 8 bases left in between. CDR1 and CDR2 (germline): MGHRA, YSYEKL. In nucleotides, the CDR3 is TGCGCCAGCAGCCAAGATCCAGGGACTGGGGCCAACGTCCTGACTTTC. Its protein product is CASSQDPGTGANVLTF.